This TCR beta chain was sequenced for a study of blood T cell repertoires in COVID-19. Looking at the study overall: The samples span acute and convalescent COVID-19 from the United States, Italy and Spain. T cells, B-cell-depleted T cells, or PBMCs supplied cDNA or gDNA.

Authors' data handling: By means of reference gene primer amplification, nucleated cell counts were estimated. This table comes from immunoSEQ multiplex PCR, and its TCRdb copy is limited to in-frame clones, with some not included. The V and J calls and clone size are taken from that table; D and trimming were inferred from the DNA. This table holds about 210,000 clones, roughly 86% found once. V trimming: 4 bases; J trimming: 3 bases; junction bases outside the gene matches: 8. The CDR3 totals 16 residues. Germline CDR1 and CDR2: SGHTA and FQGNSA. Material for sequencing was peripheral blood. This sequence originates from a woman in her forties with acute or convalescent COVID-19. The rearrangement uses TRBV7-2 and TRBJ2-5; 10 nucleotides align to TRBD2. CDR3 amino acids: CASSWSLAGVEETQYF. CDR3 sequence (DNA): TGTGCCAGCAGCTGGAGTCTAGCGGGAGTGGAAGAGACCCAGTACTTC. Supplemented by reference TRBV7-2 and TRBJ2-5, the full variable domain reads GAGVSQSPSNKVTEKGKDVELRCDPISGHTALYWYRQSLGQGLEFLIYFQGNSAPDKSGLPSDRFSAERTGGSVSTLTIQRTQQEDSAVYLCASSWSLAGVEETQYFGPGTRLLVL.